These 15 T cell receptor beta chains were sequenced from one sample in a study of T cells in Graves' hyperthyroidism and ophthalmopathy. The TCR beta CDR3 regions underwent amplification using RNA transcripts as the source. HTBI primers drove first-round RT-PCR of the TCR CDR3. TCRdb re-derived calls from the multiplex PCR reads in MiXCR, one entry per CDR3 protein. This table has around 300,000 distinct CDR3 sequences, 13% appearing once. Sequencing input: blood. These receptors were collected from a woman in her twenties or thirties with Graves' hyperthyroidism that later progressed to Graves' ophthalmopathy.

In this sample, this clonotype turned up many times. The rearrangement joins TRBV12-3 or TRBV12-4 to TRBJ2-7; D is ambiguous. The germline V and J ends were trimmed by 1 base and 0 bases, with 7 bases remaining between them. The CDR3 covers 14 residues. The CDR3 bases are TGTGCCAGCAGTTTAGGACGCAGCTCCTACGAGCAGTACTTC. This encodes CASSLGRSSYEQYF.

This clonotype showed up just once. A much larger clone lies one base from this, so it may be a read error. This CDR3 is CASGFRPYNEQFF. As DNA, the CDR3 is TGTGCCAGCGGCTTTCGACCCTACAATGAGCAGTTCTTC. This chain uses TRBV7-3 with TRBJ2-1, with D hard to call. The germline V gene has CDR1 SGHTA and CDR2 FQGTGA. The CDR3 runs 13 residues.

This clonotype has at least ten counts. The genes are TRBV29-1 and TRBJ2-3, with 12 bases that match TRBD2. The V gene end was trimmed by 5 bases and the J gene end by 6 bases; junction bases not matched to a gene: 12. CDR3 length: 16 residues. Germline V gives CDR1 SQVTM, CDR2 ANQGSEA. The CDR3 bases are TGCAGCGTTCCCGTGGGACCTAGCGGGAGGGGTGATACGCAGTATTTT. Translated, it gives CSVPVGPSGRGDTQYF.

In this sample, this clonotype turned up many times. This rearrangement joins TRBV6-2 or TRBV6-3 to TRBJ1-5; D gene unclear. Trimming took off 5 bases at V and 4 bases at J, with 18 bases between the two ends. This CDR3 is built from 16 residues. Germline values: CDR1 MNHEY, CDR2 SVGEGT. In nucleotides, the CDR3 is TGTGCCAGCAGTAGTTACCGTGTTTCAGAGAATCAGCCCCAGCATTTT. This encodes CASSSYRVSENQPQHF.

The chain combines TRBV28 with TRBJ1-1; tentative D call: TRBD1 (6 bases). The ends were cut back, 5 bases at V and 4 bases at J, with 11 bases in the middle. This CDR3 has 13 residues. Germline loops: CDR1 MDHEN, CDR2 SYDVKM. CDR3 amino acids: CASSPDRITEAFF. DNA for the CDR3: TGTGCCAGCAGTCCAGACAGGATCACTGAAGCTTTCTTT. The entire variable domain, with the rest obtained from reference TRBV28 and TRBJ1-1, is as follows: DVKVTQSSRYLVKRTGEKVFLECVQDMDHENMFWYRQDPGLGLRLIYFSYDVKMKEKGDIPEGYSVSREKKERFSLILESASTNQTSMYLCASSPDRITEAFFGQGTRLTVV.

The chain couples TRBV13 to TRBJ2-7, with 7 bases that match TRBD1. The V and J ends lost 0 bases and 1 base, in that order; junction bases with no gene match: 12. This CDR3 is built from 18 residues. Germline CDR1 is PRHDT and CDR2 is FYEKMQ (reference sequence). The CDR3 spells CASSLGIGGAVASYEQYF. The CDR3 nucleotides read TGTGCCAGCAGCTTAGGCATAGGGGGCGCAGTCGCTTCCTACGAGCAGTACTTC.

This clonotype was picked up many times. This chain joins TRBV7-8 and TRBJ2-7; 11 bases are shared with TRBD1. J gave up 1 base and V 5 bases, and 4 bases lay outside the gene matches. This CDR3 region has 15 residues. Germline V gene sequence: CDR1 SGHVS, CDR2 FQNEAQ. This CDR3 reads CASSSGTGGSYEQYF. CDR3 coding DNA: TGTGCCAGCAGCAGCGGGACAGGGGGTTCCTACGAGCAGTACTTC.

This clonotype came up many times. This chain uses TRBV5-1 with TRBJ1-1, with a tentative D call TRBD1 (5 bases). V lost 4 bases and J 1 base, leaving 14 bases between the germline ends. Germline V CDR1 and CDR2: SGHRS, YFSETQ. The CDR3 runs to 15 residues. CDR3 amino acids: CASSPGVRGNTEAFF. The DNA of the CDR3 is TGCGCCAGCAGCCCGGGGGTTAGGGGGAACACTGAAGCTTTCTTT.

This clonotype occurred a few times. The V call is TRBV15, the J call TRBJ2-3; the D gene is possibly TRBD2 (5 bases). The CDR3 sequence is 12 residues long. Germline V gene sequence: CDR1 LNHNV, CDR2 YYDKDF (reference sequence). Trimming removed 10 bases at V and 1 base at J, with 9 bases between. CDR3 sequence: CASSGGTDTQYF. The CDR3 nucleotides read TGTGCCAGTTCCGGGGGCACAGATACGCAGTATTTT. The entire variable domain, with the rest obtained from reference TRBV15 and TRBJ2-3, is as follows: DAMVIQNPRYQVTQFGKPVTLSCSQTLNHNVMYWYQQKSSQAPKLLFHYYDKDFNNEADTPDNFQSRRPNTSFCFLDIRSPGLGDTAMYLCASSGGTDTQYFGPGTRLTVL.

This clonotype was counted at least ten times. The chain carries TRBV12-5 and TRBJ1-1; D is uncertain. There are 13 residues in the CDR3. Between the trimmed V and J ends, which lost 6 bases and 1 base, there was a span of 9 bases. Germline V gives CDR1 LGHNT, CDR2 FRNRAP. The CDR3, as DNA: TGTGCTAGTGGCCTTTCGGGGAACACTGAAGCTTTCTTT. Translated: CASGLSGNTEAFF.

This clonotype occurred many times. In nucleotides, the CDR3 is TGTGCCAGTAGTGAACCCCAGCGCGGGTTTACCGGGGAGCTGTTTTTT. It translates to CASSEPQRGFTGELFF. The chain joins TRBV19 to TRBJ2-2; D perhaps matches TRBD2 (5 bases). CDR3 size: 16 residues. Germline V gene sequence: CDR1 LNHDA, CDR2 SQIVND (reference sequence). V lost 5 bases and J 5 bases, leaving 18 bases between the germline ends.

This clonotype occurred many times. The chain employs TRBV6-2 or TRBV6-3 and TRBJ2-3, with 7 positions matching TRBD2. The CDR3 is 16 amino acids. V lost 2 bases to trimming and J lost 3 bases; unmatched junction nucleotides: 8. From germline, CDR1 is MNHEY and CDR2 SVGEGT. CDR3: CASSYVAGESTDTQYF. The CDR3 region has the DNA TGTGCCAGCAGTTACGTGGCGGGAGAATCAACAGATACGCAGTATTTT.

The chain carries TRBV27 and TRBJ1-4, with D hard to call. V was clipped by 6 bases and J by 5 bases, with 13 bases between them. The CDR3 contains 14 residues. CDR1 is MNHEY and CDR2 is SMNVEV in the germline V gene (reference sequence). The CDR3 protein is CASRELGGNEKLFF. The DNA for the CDR3 is TGTGCCAGCAGGGAACTCGGCGGGAATGAAAAACTGTTTTTT.

The rearrangement uses TRBV7-9 and TRBJ2-1; 8 bases map to TRBD1. Losses at the gene ends were 1 base for V and 8 bases for J; bases not matched to a gene: 4. The CDR3 is 14 residues long. Germline V gene lookup returns CDR1 SEHNR and CDR2 FQNEAQ (reference sequence). CDR3 sequence (DNA): TGTGCCAGCAGCTTAGGGACAGGGACTTATGAGCAGTTCTTC. As protein: CASSLGTGTYEQFF.

This CDR3 is CASSGWTSGRETQYF. The CDR3 DNA follows: TGCGCCAGCAGCGGGTGGACTAGCGGGAGAGAGACCCAGTACTTC. The chain carries TRBV5-1 and TRBJ2-5, with 13 nucleotides matching TRBD2. Germline lookup yields CDR1 SGHRS and CDR2 YFSETQ. The CDR3 totals 15 residues. J was trimmed by 4 bases and V by 4 bases; bases with no gene match: 4.